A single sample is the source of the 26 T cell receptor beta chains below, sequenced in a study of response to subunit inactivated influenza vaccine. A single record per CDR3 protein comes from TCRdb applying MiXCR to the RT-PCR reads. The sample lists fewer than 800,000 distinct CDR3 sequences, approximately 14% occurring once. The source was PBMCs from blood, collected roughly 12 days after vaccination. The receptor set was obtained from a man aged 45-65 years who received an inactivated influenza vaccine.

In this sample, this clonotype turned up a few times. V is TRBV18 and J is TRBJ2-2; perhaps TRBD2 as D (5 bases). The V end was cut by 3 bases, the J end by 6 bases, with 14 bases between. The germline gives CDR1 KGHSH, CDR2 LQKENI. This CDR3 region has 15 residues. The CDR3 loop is CASSPSPSPAGELFF. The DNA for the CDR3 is TGTGCCAGCTCACCGTCCCCTAGCCCCGCCGGGGAGCTGTTTTTT.

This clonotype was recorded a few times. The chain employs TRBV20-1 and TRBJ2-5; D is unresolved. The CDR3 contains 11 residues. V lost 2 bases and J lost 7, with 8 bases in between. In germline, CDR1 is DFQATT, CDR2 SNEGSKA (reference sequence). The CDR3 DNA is TGCAGTGCTAGAAGGCCAGGGACCCAGTACTTC. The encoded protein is CSARRPGTQYF.

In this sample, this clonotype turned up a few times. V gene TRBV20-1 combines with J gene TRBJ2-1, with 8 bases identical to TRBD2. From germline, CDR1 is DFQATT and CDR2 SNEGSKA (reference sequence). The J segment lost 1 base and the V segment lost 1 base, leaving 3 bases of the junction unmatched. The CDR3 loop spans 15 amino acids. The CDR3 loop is CSARGTSFSYNEQFF. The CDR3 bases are TGCAGTGCTAGAGGGACTAGCTTTTCCTACAATGAGCAGTTCTTC.

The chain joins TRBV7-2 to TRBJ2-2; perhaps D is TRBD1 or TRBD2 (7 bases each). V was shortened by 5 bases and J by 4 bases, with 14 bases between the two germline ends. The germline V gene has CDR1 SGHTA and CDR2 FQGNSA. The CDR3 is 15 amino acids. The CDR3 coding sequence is TGTGCCAGCAGCCCCAGGGGGGGAATCACCGGGGAGCTGTTTTTT. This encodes CASSPRGGITGELFF.

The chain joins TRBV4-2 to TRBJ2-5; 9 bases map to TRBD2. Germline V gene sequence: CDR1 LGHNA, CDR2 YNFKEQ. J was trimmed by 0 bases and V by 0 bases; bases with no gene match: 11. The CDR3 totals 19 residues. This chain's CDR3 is CASSQDWQRGAVYQETQYF. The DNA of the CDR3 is TGTGCCAGCAGCCAAGATTGGCAGCGGGGGGCGGTGTACCAAGAGACCCAGTACTTC.

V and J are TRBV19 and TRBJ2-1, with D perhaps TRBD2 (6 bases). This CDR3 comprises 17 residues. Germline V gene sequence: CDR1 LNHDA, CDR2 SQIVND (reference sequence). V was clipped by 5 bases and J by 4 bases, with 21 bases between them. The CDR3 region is CASSSLLARLQYNEQFF. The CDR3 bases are TGTGCCAGTAGTTCCCTGCTAGCGAGACTGCAATACAATGAGCAGTTCTTC.

Here the CDR3 reads CASSFSRRDTQYF. As DNA, the CDR3 is TGTGCCAGCAGCTTTTCCAGAAGAGATACGCAGTATTTT. The chain has TRBV3-1 and TRBJ2-3; D is unclear. Germline CDR1 and CDR2: LGHDT and YNNKEL (reference sequence). Trimming pared 5 bases from V and 5 bases from J, leaving 11 bases between. CDR3 size: 13 residues.

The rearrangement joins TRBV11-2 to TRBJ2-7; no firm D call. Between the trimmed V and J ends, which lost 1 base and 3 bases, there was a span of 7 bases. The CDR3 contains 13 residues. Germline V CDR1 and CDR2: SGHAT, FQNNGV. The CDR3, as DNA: TGTGCCAGCAGCTTAGTGTTGGACTACGAGCAGTACTTC. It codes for CASSLVLDYEQYF.

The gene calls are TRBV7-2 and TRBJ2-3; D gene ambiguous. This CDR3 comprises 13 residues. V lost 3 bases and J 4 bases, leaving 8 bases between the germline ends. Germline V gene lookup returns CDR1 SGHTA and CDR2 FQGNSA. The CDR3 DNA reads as TGTACCAGCAGCTTTGGACCTTCAGATACGCAGTATTTT. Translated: CTSSFGPSDTQYF.

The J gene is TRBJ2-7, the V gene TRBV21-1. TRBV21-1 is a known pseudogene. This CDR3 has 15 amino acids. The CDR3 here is CASSKVHFHRYEQYF. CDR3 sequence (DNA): TGTGCCAGCAGCAAAGTTCACTTCCACCGCTACGAGCAGTACTTC.

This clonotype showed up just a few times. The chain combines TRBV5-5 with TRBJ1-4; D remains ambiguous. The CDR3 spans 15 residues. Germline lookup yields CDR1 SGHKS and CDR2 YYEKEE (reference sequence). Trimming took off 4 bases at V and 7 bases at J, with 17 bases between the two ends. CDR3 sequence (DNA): TGTGCCAGCAGCCCCTCGTCGAGAGGTGGTGAAAAACTGTTTTTT. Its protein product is CASSPSSRGGEKLFF. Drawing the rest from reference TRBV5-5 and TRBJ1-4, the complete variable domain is DAGVTQSPTHLIKTRGQQVTLRCSPISGHKSVSWYQQVLGQGPQFIFQYYEKEERGRGNFPDRFSARQFPNYSSELNVNALLLGDSALYLCASSPSSRGGEKLFFGSGTQLSVL.

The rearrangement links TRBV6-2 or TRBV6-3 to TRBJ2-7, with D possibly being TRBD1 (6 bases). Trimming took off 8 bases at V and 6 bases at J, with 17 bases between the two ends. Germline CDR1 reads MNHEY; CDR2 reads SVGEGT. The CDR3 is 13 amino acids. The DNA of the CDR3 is TGTGCCAGCGAGAGGGACAAAGTGAGCGAGCAGTACTTC. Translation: CASERDKVSEQYF.

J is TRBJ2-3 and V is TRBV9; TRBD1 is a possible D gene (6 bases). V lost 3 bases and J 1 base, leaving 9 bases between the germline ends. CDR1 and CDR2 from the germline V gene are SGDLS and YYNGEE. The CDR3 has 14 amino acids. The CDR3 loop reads CASSANRGTDTQYF. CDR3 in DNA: TGTGCCAGCAGCGCCAACAGGGGCACAGATACGCAGTATTTT.

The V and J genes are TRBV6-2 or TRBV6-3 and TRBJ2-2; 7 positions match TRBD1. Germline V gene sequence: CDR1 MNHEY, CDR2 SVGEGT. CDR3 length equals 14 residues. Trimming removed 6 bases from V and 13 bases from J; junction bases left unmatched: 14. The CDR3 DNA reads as TGTGCCAGCAGCATGACAGGGCCAGCCCGAGGGCTGTTTTTT. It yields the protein CASSMTGPARGLFF.

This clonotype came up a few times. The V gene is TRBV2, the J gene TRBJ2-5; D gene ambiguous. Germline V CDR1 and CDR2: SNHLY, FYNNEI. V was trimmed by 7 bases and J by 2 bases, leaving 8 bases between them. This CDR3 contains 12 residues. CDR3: CASNRGQETQYF. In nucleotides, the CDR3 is TGTGCCAGCAATCGAGGACAAGAGACCCAGTACTTC.

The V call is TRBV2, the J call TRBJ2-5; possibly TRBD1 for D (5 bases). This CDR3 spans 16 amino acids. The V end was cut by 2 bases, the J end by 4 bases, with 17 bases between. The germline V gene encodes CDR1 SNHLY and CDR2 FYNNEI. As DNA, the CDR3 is TGTGCCAGCAGTGAAAGTATGGGAACCCAGGGAGAGACCCAGTACTTC. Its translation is CASSESMGTQGETQYF.

CDR3 DNA: TGCAGTGCTAGAGACCCATTGGGCAGGCTCTCCTACGAGCAGTACTTC. Protein product: CSARDPLGRLSYEQYF. The chain is built from TRBV20-1 and TRBJ2-7; D remains unclear. Germline CDR1 is DFQATT and CDR2 is SNEGSKA (reference sequence). This CDR3 has 16 residues. V lost 0 bases and J lost 0, with 15 bases in between.

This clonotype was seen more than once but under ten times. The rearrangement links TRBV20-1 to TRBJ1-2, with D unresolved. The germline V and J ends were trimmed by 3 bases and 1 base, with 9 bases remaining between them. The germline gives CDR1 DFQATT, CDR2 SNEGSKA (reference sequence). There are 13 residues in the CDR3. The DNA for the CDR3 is TGCAGTGCTAGTGGTACTTTTAACTATGGCTACACCTTC. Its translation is CSASGTFNYGYTF.

The CDR3 spells CASSYGLAGSEQFF. CDR3 DNA sequence: TGTGCCAGCAGTTACGGACTAGCGGGTAGTGAGCAGTTCTTC. V is TRBV6-5 and J is TRBJ2-1; TRBD2 matches 11 bases. The trim removed 2 bases at V and 9 bases at J, leaving 3 bases unmatched. Germline V gene lookup returns CDR1 MNHEY and CDR2 SVGAGI. The CDR3 sequence is 14 residues long.

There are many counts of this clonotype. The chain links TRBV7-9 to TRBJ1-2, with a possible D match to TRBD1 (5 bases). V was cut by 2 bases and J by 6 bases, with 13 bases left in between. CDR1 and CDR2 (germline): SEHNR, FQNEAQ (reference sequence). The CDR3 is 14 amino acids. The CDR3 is CASSLPGGAHGYTF. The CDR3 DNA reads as TGTGCCAGCAGCTTACCCGGGGGTGCGCATGGCTACACCTTC. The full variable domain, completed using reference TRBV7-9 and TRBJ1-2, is DTGVSQNPRHKITKRGQNVTFRCDPISEHNRLYWYRQTLGQGPEFLTYFQNEAQLEKSRLLSDRFSAERPKGSFSTLEIQRTEQGDSAMYLCASSLPGGAHGYTFGSGTRLTVV.

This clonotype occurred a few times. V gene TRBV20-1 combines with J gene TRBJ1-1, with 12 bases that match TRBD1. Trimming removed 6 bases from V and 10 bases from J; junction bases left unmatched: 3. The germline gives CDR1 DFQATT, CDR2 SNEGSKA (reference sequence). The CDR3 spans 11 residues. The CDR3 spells CSAGDRGRAFF. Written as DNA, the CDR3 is TGCAGTGCGGGGGACAGGGGGCGAGCTTTCTTT.

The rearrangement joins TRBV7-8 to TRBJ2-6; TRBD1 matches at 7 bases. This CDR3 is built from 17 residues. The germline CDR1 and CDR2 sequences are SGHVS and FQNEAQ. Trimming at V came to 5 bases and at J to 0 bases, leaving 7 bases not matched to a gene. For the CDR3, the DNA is TGTGCCAGCAGCGTAGGGGGCGCGAGCTCTGGGGCCAACGTCCTGACTTTC. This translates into CASSVGGASSGANVLTF.

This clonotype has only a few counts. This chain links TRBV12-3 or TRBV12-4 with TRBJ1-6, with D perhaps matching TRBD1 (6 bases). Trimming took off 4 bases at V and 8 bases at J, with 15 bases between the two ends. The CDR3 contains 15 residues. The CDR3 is CASSSAGGLDSPLHF. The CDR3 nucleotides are TGTGCCAGCAGTTCAGCCGGGGGGCTTGATTCACCCCTCCACTTT.

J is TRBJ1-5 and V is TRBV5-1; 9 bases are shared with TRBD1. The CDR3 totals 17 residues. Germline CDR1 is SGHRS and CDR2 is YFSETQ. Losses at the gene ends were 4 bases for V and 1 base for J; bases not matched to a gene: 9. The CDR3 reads CASSPGTGMFSNQPQHF. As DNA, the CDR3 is TGCGCCAGCAGCCCTGGGACAGGGATGTTCAGCAATCAGCCCCAGCATTTT.

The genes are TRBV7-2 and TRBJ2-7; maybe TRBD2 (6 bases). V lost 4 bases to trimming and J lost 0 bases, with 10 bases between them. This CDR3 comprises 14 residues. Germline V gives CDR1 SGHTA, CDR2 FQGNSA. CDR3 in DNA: TGTGCCAGCAGCTCCCGGAGGGGCTCCTACGAGCAGTACTTC. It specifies CASSSRRGSYEQYF.

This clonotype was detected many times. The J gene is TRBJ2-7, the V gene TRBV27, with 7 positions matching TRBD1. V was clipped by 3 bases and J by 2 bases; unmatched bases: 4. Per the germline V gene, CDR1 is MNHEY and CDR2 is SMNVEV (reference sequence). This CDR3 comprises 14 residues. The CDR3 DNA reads TGTGCCAGCAGTTTCGGGGACAGCACCTACGAGCAGTACTTC. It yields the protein CASSFGDSTYEQYF.